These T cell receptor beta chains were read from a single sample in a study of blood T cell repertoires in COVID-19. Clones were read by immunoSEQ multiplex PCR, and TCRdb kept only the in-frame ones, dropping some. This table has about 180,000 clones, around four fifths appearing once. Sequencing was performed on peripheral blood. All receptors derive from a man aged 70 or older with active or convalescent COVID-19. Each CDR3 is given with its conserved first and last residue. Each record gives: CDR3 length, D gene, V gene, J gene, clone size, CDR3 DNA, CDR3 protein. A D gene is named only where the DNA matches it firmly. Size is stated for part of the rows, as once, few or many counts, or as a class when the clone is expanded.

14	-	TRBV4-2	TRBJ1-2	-	TGTGCCAGCAGCCAAGACAGAAACAACTATGGCTACACCTTC	CASSQDRNNYGYTF
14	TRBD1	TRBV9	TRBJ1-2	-	TGTGCCAGCAGCCCCTCGACAGGGCCCTATGGCTACACCTTC	CASSPSTGPYGYTF
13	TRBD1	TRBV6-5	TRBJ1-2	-	TGTGCCAGCAGCTATGACAGGGGGAATGGCTACACCTTC	CASSYDRGNGYTF
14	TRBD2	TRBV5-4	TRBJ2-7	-	TGTGCCAGCAGCTGGACTAGCGGGAGCGACGAGCAGTACTTC	CASSWTSGSDEQYF
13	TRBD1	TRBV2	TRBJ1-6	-	TGTGCCGGGACGGACAGGGGAGATTCACCCCTCCACTTT	CAGTDRGDSPLHF
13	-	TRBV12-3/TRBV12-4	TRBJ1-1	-	TGTGCCAGCAGGGTAGATATGAACACTGAAGCTTTCTTT	CASRVDMNTEAFF
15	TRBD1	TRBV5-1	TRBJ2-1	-	TGCGCCAGCAGCTCCCACAGGGGCTCCTACAATGAGCAGTTCTTC	CASSSHRGSYNEQFF
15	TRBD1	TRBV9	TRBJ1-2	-	TGTGCCAGCAGCCCCCGGACAGGGTTTGGCTATGGCTACACCTTC	CASSPRTGFGYGYTF
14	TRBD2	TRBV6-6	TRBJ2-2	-	TGTGCCAGCAGAGAGCGGGAGAACACCGGGGAGCTGTTTTTT	CASRERENTGELFF
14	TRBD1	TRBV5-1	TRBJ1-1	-	TGCGCCAGCAGCCAACAGGGGCGGACCACTGAAGCTTTCTTT	CASSQQGRTTEAFF
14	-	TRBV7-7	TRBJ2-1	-	TGTGCCAGCAGCTCCTCAGGGGCGTACAATGAGCAGTTCTTC	CASSSSGAYNEQFF
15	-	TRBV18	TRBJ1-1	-	TGTGCCAGCTCACGACCAAGTACATCGCACACTGAAGCTTTCTTT	CASSRPSTSHTEAFF
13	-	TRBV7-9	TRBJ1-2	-	TGTGCCAGCAGCTTAACAGGGTTACCTGGCTACACCTTC	CASSLTGLPGYTF
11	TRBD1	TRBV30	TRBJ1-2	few	TGTGCCTGGAGTGCCAGGACAGGAAGAACCTTC	CAWSARTGRTF
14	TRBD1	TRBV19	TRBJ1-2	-	TGTGCCAGTAGTACCACAGGGGCCACGTATGGCTACACCTTC	CASSTTGATYGYTF
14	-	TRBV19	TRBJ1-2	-	TGTGCCAGTAGTGTTTATGGACAAGACTATGGCTACACCTTC	CASSVYGQDYGYTF
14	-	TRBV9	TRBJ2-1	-	TGTGCCAGCAGCGGCGGCGAATTTCGTAATGAGCAGTTCTTC	CASSGGEFRNEQFF
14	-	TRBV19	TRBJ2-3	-	TGTGCCAGTATGGAGGACAGATCCACAGATACGCAGTATTTT	CASMEDRSTDTQYF
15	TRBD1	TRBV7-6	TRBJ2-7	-	TGTGCCAGCAGCCGTGGACAGGGGGTCTCCTACGAGCAGTACTTC	CASSRGQGVSYEQYF
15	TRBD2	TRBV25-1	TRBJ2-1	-	TGTGCCAGCAGCGCCACCGGACTAGCGGGCCATGAGCAGTTCTTC	CASSATGLAGHEQFF
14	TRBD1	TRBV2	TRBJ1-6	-	TGTGCCAGCAGAGTTACAGGGGAGGAATCACCCCTCCACTTT	CASRVTGEESPLHF
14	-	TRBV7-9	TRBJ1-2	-	TGTGCCAGCAGCTTACCGGACGGAGGTCGCGGCTACACCTTC	CASSLPDGGRGYTF
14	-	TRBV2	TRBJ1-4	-	TGTGCCAGCAGGGAACGACAGACTAATGAAAAACTGTTTTTT	CASRERQTNEKLFF
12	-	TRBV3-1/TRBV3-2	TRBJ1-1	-	TGTGCCAGCAGCCCCGGGGGCACTGAAGCTTTCTTT	CASSPGGTEAFF
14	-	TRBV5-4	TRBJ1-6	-	TGTGCCAGCAGCCTGACAGACTATAATTCACCCCTCCACTTT	CASSLTDYNSPLHF
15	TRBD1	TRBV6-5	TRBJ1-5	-	TGTGCCAGCAGTTTTGGACAGGCTAGCAATCAGCCCCAGCATTTT	CASSFGQASNQPQHF
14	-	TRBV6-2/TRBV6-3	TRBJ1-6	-	TGTGCCAGCAGCAAGACAGGTCGCGATTCACCCCTCCACTTT	CASSKTGRDSPLHF
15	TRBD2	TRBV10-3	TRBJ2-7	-	TGTGCCATCAGAAAAACCGGGACTACCTCATGGGAGCAGTACTTC	CAIRKTGTTSWEQYF
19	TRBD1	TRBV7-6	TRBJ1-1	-	TGTGCCAGCAGCGTCTCGGCGATCGGGACAGGGTGGGGAGGTCCTGAAGCTTTCTTT	CASSVSAIGTGWGGPEAFF
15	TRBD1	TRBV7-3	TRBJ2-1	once	TGTGCCAGCAGCTCGAGACAGGGGGCCGGCAGTGAGCAGTTCTTC	CASSSRQGAGSEQFF
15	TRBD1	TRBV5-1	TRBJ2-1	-	TGCGCCAGCAGCCCCTTACAGGGGTCGTACAATGAGCAGTTCTTC	CASSPLQGSYNEQFF
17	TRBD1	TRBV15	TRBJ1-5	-	TGTGCCACCAGGGGTGGGGGAAACAGGGGAACAGGACAGCCCCAGCATTTT	CATRGGGNRGTGQPQHF
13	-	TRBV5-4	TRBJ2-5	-	TGTGCCAGCAGCTTGTGGACAGTAGAGACCCAGTACTTC	CASSLWTVETQYF
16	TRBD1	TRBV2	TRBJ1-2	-	TGTGCCAACCGGCCGGGACAGGGGGAAGGACACTATGGCTACACCTTC	CANRPGQGEGHYGYTF
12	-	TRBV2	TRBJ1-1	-	TGTGCCACATCACGAGAGAGCACTGAAGCTTTCTTT	CATSRESTEAFF
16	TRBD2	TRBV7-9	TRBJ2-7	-	TGTGCCAGCAGCTTAGACAGGGGCGGGAGGGCCGACGAGCAGTACTTC	CASSLDRGGRADEQYF
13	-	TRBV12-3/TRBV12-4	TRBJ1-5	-	TGTGCCAGCAGTAGTACGGGGGGTTGGCCCCAGCATTTT	CASSSTGGWPQHF
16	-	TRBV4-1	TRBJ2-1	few	TGCGCCAGCAGCCAAGCAGGGAAGAGCTCCTACAATGAGCAGTTCTTC	CASSQAGKSSYNEQFF
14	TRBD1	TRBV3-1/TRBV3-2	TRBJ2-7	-	TGTGCCAGCAGCCAAGGGGACAGGGGCGGCGAGCAGTACTTC	CASSQGDRGGEQYF
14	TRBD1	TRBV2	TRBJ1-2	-	TGTGCCAGCAGCCCGGACAGGGATAACTATGGCTACACCTTC	CASSPDRDNYGYTF
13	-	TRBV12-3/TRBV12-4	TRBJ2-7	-	TGTGCCAGCAGTACCCCAGGGTGGAACGAGCAGTACTTC	CASSTPGWNEQYF
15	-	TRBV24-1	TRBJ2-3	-	TGTGCCACCAGTGATGGGCTAGCATTCACAGATACGCAGTATTTT	CATSDGLAFTDTQYF
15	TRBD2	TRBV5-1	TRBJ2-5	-	TGCGCCAGCAGCTTCGCTAGCGGGGTTGAGGAGACCCAGTACTTC	CASSFASGVEETQYF
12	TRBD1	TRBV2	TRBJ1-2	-	TGTGCCAGCAGGATTTACAGGGGAGGCTACACCTTC	CASRIYRGGYTF
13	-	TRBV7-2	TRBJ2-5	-	TGTGCCAGCAGCTTTGGGACTTCGGAGACCCAGTACTTC	CASSFGTSETQYF
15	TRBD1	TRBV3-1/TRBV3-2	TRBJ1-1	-	TGTGCCAGCAGCCATCGGGACAGGGGCGGAACTGAAGCTTTCTTT	CASSHRDRGGTEAFF
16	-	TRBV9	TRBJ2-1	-	TGTGCCAGCAGCGTCACAGGTCAAAGCTCCTACAATGAGCAGTTCTTC	CASSVTGQSSYNEQFF
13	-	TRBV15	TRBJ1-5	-	TGTGCCACGAGTCGGGGTGTCAATCAGCCCCAGCATTTT	CATSRGVNQPQHF